One sample yielded the 2 T cell receptor beta chains listed below, sequenced in a study of blood T cell repertoires in COVID-19. Profiled with immunoSEQ multiplex PCR; TCRdb holds only in-frame clones, not every one. This table holds 240,000 or so clones, roughly 81% found once. The source material was peripheral blood. These receptors were taken from a woman older than 75 with COVID-19, enrolled during active disease.

V usage is TRBV11-3 and J usage is TRBJ2-2, with 7 bases lining up with TRBD1. V lost 5 bases to trimming and J lost 4 bases; unmatched junction nucleotides: 4. Germline values: CDR1 SGHNT, CDR2 YENEEA. The CDR3 extends over 14 amino acids. The CDR3 DNA follows: TGTGCCAGCAGCATAGCAGGGGGCACCGGGGAGCTGTTTTTT. Translation gives CASSIAGGTGELFF.

This clone showed up just a few times. The chain couples TRBV25-1 to TRBJ2-5, with TRBD1 identical over 8 bases. This CDR3 has 16 amino acids. Looked up from germline, CDR1 is MGHDK and CDR2 is SYGVNS. The V gene end was trimmed by 4 bases and the J gene end by 1 base; junction bases not matched to a gene: 8. The CDR3 sequence: CASSGYRGAGQETQYF. The CDR3 nucleotides read TGTGCCAGCAGTGGCTACAGGGGGGCTGGCCAAGAGACCCAGTACTTC.